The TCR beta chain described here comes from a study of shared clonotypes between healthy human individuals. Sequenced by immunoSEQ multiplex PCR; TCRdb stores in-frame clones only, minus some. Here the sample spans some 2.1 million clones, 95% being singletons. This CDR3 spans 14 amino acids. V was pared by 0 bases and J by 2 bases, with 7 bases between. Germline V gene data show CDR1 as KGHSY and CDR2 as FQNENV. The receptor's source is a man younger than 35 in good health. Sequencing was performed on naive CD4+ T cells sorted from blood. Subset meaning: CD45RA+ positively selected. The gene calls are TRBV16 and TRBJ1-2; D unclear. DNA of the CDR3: TGTGCCAGCAGCCAATCCGGACCCAACTATGGCTACACCTTC. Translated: CASSQSGPNYGYTF.